The 26 T cell receptor beta chains in this list originate from one sample, sequenced in a study of T cell repertoires and Cas9 in healthy adults. Produced via immunoSEQ multiplex PCR; TCRdb's table is partial and in-frame only. Counted here are approximately 23,000 clones, about 90% occurring once; the ten biggest clones make up less than 2%. Sequencing was done on a sample of CD4+ effector T cells (CD127+, CD25-, CD137-, CD154-) from PBMCs; culture status not recorded. The origin of the receptors is a human donor in good health.

This clone was recorded a few times. V is TRBV5-1 and J is TRBJ1-4, with 7 bases identical to TRBD1. Losses at the gene ends were 4 bases for V and 3 bases for J; bases not matched to a gene: 6. The CDR3 is 15 amino acids. Germline-derived CDR1 and CDR2 are SGHRS and YFSETQ. CDR3: CASSPGDRANEKLFF. Here the CDR3 DNA reads TGCGCCAGCAGCCCCGGGGACAGAGCTAATGAAAAACTGTTTTTT.

This rearrangement joins TRBV28 to TRBJ1-2, with TRBD1 as a possible D gene (5 bases). Per germline, CDR1 MDHEN and CDR2 SYDVKM. The CDR3 is made up of 13 amino acids. Trimming took off 6 bases at V and 8 bases at J, with 16 bases between the two ends. The DNA for the CDR3 is TGTGCCAGCAGAAGCACTACAGGACGCGGCTACACCTTC. Protein: CASRSTTGRGYTF.

This clone was found once. This rearrangement joins TRBV14 to TRBJ1-3; D unclear. Germline V CDR1 and CDR2: SGHDN, FVKESK. The V gene lost 0 bases and the J gene lost 0 bases, with 18 bases spanning the gap. The CDR3 loop spans 19 amino acids. DNA for the CDR3: TGTGCCAGCAGCCAAGAAATGCTGCAGACCGTTTCCTCTGGAAACACCATATATTTT. This sequence encodes CASSQEMLQTVSSGNTIYF.

The V call is TRBV6-1, the J call TRBJ2-6; TRBD1 matches 7 bases. Germline loops: CDR1 MNHNS, CDR2 SASEGT. CDR3 size: 15 residues. The junction had 4 bases not matched to a gene; V was cut back by 6 bases and J by 2 bases. DNA of the CDR3: TGTGCCAGCAGACACACAGGGGCTGGGGCCAACGTCCTGACTTTC. It yields the protein CASRHTGAGANVLTF.

This chain links TRBV4-2 with TRBJ2-7, with D perhaps TRBD1 (7 bases). Per germline, CDR1 LGHNA and CDR2 YNFKEQ. The V gene lost 8 bases and the J gene lost 7 bases, with 18 bases spanning the gap. The CDR3 is 13 amino acids. As DNA, the CDR3 is TGTGCCAGCCAACCAGACAGGGCGGGAGAGCAGTACTTC. Translating it yields CASQPDRAGEQYF.

J is TRBJ2-3 and V is TRBV11-3; D is unclear. The germline V gene encodes CDR1 SGHNT and CDR2 YENEEA. This CDR3 has 17 amino acids. V lost 5 bases, J lost 1 base, and 19 bases lay in between. The CDR3 region is CASSPNVGVLGTDTQYF. In nucleotides, the CDR3 is TGTGCCAGCAGCCCCAATGTTGGCGTCTTGGGCACAGATACGCAGTATTTT.

The rearrangement joins TRBV28 to TRBJ2-5, with D tentatively TRBD1 (6 bases). The CDR3 sequence is 13 residues long. Germline CDR1 is MDHEN and CDR2 is SYDVKM. Trimming pared 5 bases from V and 4 bases from J, leaving 11 bases between. The CDR3 loop reads CASSQGRLETQYF. The CDR3 DNA follows: TGTGCCAGCAGTCAGGGGAGATTAGAGACCCAGTACTTC.

The rearrangement links TRBV2 to TRBJ1-4, with TRBD1 matching over 9 bases. Germline V gene data show CDR1 as SNHLY and CDR2 as FYNNEI. This CDR3 has 18 amino acids. V shed 2 bases and J 8 bases; nucleotides not matched to a gene: 15. The CDR3 loop is CASSEIGATGGRREKLFF. Here the CDR3 DNA reads TGTGCCAGCAGTGAAATTGGGGCGACAGGGGGAAGGCGGGAAAAACTGTTTTTT. Full variable domain (missing parts from reference TRBV2 and TRBJ1-4): EPEVTQTPSHQVTQMGQEVILRCVPISNHLYFYWYRQILGQKVEFLVSFYNNEISEKSEIFDDQFSVERPDGSNFTLKIRSTKLEDSAMYFCASSEIGATGGRREKLFFGSGTQLSVL.

Note on this clone: In the same sample, other DNA sequences code for this CDR3. The chain links TRBV7-8 to TRBJ1-1; tentative D call: TRBD1 (5 bases). The CDR3 has 18 amino acids. Trimming removed 7 bases from V and 3 bases from J, with 27 bases in between. Germline CDR1 reads SGHVS; CDR2 reads FQNEAQ. This CDR3 is CASTTLRGQAWGDTEAFF. The CDR3 region has the DNA TGTGCCAGCACGACGCTTCGGGGCCAGGCCTGGGGGGACACTGAAGCTTTCTTT.

J is TRBJ1-5 and V is TRBV6-6, with TRBD1 matching over 10 bases. The germline V gene has CDR1 MNHNY and CDR2 SVGAGI (reference sequence). V gave up 6 bases and J gave up 1 base; unmatched junction bases: 3. The CDR3 loop spans 15 amino acids. In DNA form, the CDR3 reads TGTGCCAGCAGCAAGGGACAGGGGAGCAATCAGCCCCAGCATTTT. It encodes CASSKGQGSNQPQHF.

This chain joins TRBV19 and TRBJ1-4; 12 bases are a match to TRBD1. This CDR3 is built from 18 residues. CDR1 is LNHDA, CDR2 SQIVND, per germline (reference sequence). J gave up 11 bases and V 5 bases, and 18 bases lay outside the gene matches. CDR3 amino acids: CASSPGTGGAGKRTKLFF. The CDR3 bases are TGTGCCAGTAGTCCGGGGACAGGGGGCGCGGGGAAAAGGACTAAACTGTTTTTT.

The V and J genes are TRBV28 and TRBJ1-1; 9 nucleotides line up with TRBD1. V shed 0 bases, J shed 1 base, and the junction held 0 bases outside the gene matches. The germline CDR1 and CDR2 sequences are MDHEN and SYDVKM. This CDR3 comprises 15 residues. The CDR3 DNA reads TGTGCCAGCAGTTTATGGGGACAGGGGAACACTGAAGCTTTCTTT. Its translation is CASSLWGQGNTEAFF.

This chain links TRBV29-1 with TRBJ2-7; D may correspond to TRBD1 or TRBD2 (6 bases each). Trimming cost V 7 bases and J 4 bases, with 14 bases left between them. The germline CDR1 and CDR2 sequences are SQVTM and ANQGSEA. The CDR3 runs to 12 residues. The CDR3 nucleotides read TGCAGCGGGGGGGCCTCAGGGTACGAGCAGTACTTC. This gives the protein CSGGASGYEQYF.

V gene TRBV28 combines with J gene TRBJ2-1, with 10 bases aligning to TRBD2. The trim removed 0 bases at V and 8 bases at J, leaving 16 bases unmatched. The CDR3 contains 19 residues. Per the germline V gene, CDR1 is MDHEN and CDR2 is SYDVKM. Written as DNA, the CDR3 is TGTGCCAGCAGTTTATGGGGCAGCGGGAGGGCCGAATTTTGGGATGAGCAGTTCTTC. Its protein is CASSLWGSGRAEFWDEQFF. The full variable domain, in which reference TRBV28 and TRBJ2-1 provide the parts outside the CDR3, is DVKVTQSSRYLVKRTGEKVFLECVQDMDHENMFWYRQDPGLGLRLIYFSYDVKMKEKGDIPEGYSVSREKKERFSLILESASTNQTSMYLCASSLWGSGRAEFWDEQFFGPGTRLTVL.

The genes are TRBV5-1 and TRBJ1-1, with D maybe TRBD1 (5 bases). Germline CDR1 is SGHRS and CDR2 is YFSETQ. The V gene lost 6 bases and the J gene lost 1 base, with 13 bases spanning the gap. This CDR3 is built from 14 residues. CDR3 sequence reads: CASILGPANTEAFF. As DNA, the CDR3 is TGCGCCAGCATCCTGGGACCGGCGAACACTGAAGCTTTCTTT.

The chain combines TRBV28 with TRBJ1-5; 12 positions agree with TRBD1. CDR1 is MDHEN and CDR2 is SYDVKM in the germline V gene. Germline trimming cut 6 bases from V and 7 bases from J; bases unmatched to any gene: 7. This CDR3 is built from 15 residues. The CDR3 region has the DNA TGTGCCAGCAGGGCCGGGACAGGGGGCGGACAGCCCCAGCATTTT. Translating gives CASRAGTGGGQPQHF.

J is TRBJ1-2 and V is TRBV27; TRBD1 is a possible D gene (5 bases). The CDR3 totals 16 residues. Trimming took off 2 bases at V and 4 bases at J, with 17 bases between the two ends. Germline loops: CDR1 MNHEY, CDR2 SMNVEV (reference sequence). In DNA, the CDR3 is TGTGCCAGCAGTTTAAGAGGTGGGGACCGCGGCTATGGCTACACCTTC. This sequence encodes CASSLRGGDRGYGYTF.

In its sample, this clone was seen once. V and J are TRBV5-1 and TRBJ1-6, with 8 bases matching TRBD1. V gave up 1 base and J gave up 5 bases; unmatched junction bases: 5. Germline CDR1 reads SGHRS; CDR2 reads YFSETQ. This CDR3 has 16 amino acids. This chain's CDR3 is CASSLTGQGDNSPLHF. CDR3 bases: TGCGCCAGCAGCTTGACCGGACAGGGCGATAATTCACCCCTCCACTTT.

This CDR3 reads CASNPGAVNTEAFF. The CDR3 nucleotides read TGTGCCAGCAACCCTGGGGCGGTGAACACTGAAGCTTTCTTT. This sequence joins TRBV5-6 and TRBJ1-1, with D perhaps matching TRBD1 (5 bases). V was trimmed by 6 bases and J by 0 bases, leaving 12 bases between them. The CDR3 runs to 14 residues. Germline V gives CDR1 SGHDT, CDR2 YYEEEE. Supplemented by reference TRBV5-6 and TRBJ1-1, the full variable domain reads DAGVTQSPTHLIKTRGQQVTLRCSPKSGHDTVSWYQQALGQGPQFIFQYYEEEERQRGNFPDRFSGHQFPNYSSELNVNALLLGDSALYLCASNPGAVNTEAFFGQGTRLTVV.

The V call is TRBV7-3, the J call TRBJ2-1, with 10 bases lining up with TRBD2. Trimming cost V 5 bases and J 3 bases; bases outside gene matches: 10. Germline loops: CDR1 SGHTA, CDR2 FQGTGA. This CDR3 spans 17 amino acids. The CDR3 bases are TGTGCCAGCAGCCGCACCACCGGGACTAGCGTCTACAATGAGCAGTTCTTC. Translated: CASSRTTGTSVYNEQFF. Full variable domain (rest looked up from reference TRBV7-3 and TRBJ2-1): GAGVSQTPSNKVTEKGKYVELRCDPISGHTALYWYRQSLGQGPEFLIYFQGTGAADDSGLPNDRFFAVRPEGSVSTLKIQRTERGDSAVYLCASSRTTGTSVYNEQFFGPGTRLTVL.

The chain is built from TRBV7-3 and TRBJ2-5; D ambiguous. The germline V gene has CDR1 SGHTA and CDR2 FQGTGA. The CDR3 has 13 amino acids. V was cut by 2 bases and J by 3 bases, with 7 bases left in between. CDR3 bases: TGTGCCAGCAGCTTAGCTTCGGAAGAGACCCAGTACTTC. It yields the protein CASSLASEETQYF.

This clone was detected a few times. The rearrangement joins TRBV4-3 to TRBJ2-7; a possible D gene is TRBD2 (6 bases). The germline V gene has CDR1 LGHNA and CDR2 YSLEER. The CDR3 runs 18 residues. Trimming shortened V by 4 bases and J by 2 bases, and 24 bases separated the two germline ends. The CDR3: CASSRFVIGVGGAYEQYF. DNA for the CDR3: TGCGCCAGCAGCCGCTTCGTAATCGGGGTCGGGGGAGCCTACGAGCAGTACTTC.

The CDR3 spells CASSRDRGRFYEQYF. The CDR3 nucleotides read TGTGCCAGCAGCCGGGACAGGGGGCGATTCTACGAGCAGTACTTC. The chain recombines TRBV7-9 with TRBJ2-7, with 12 bases fitting TRBD1. CDR3 length: 15 residues. V shed 5 bases, J shed 3 bases, and the junction held 5 bases outside the gene matches. Per germline, CDR1 SEHNR and CDR2 FQNEAQ (reference sequence).

V is TRBV2 and J is TRBJ2-5; no firm D call. V lost 4 bases and J 2 bases, leaving 5 bases between the germline ends. The CDR3 consists of 12 residues. The germline gives CDR1 SNHLY, CDR2 FYNNEI. In nucleotides, the CDR3 is TGTGCCAGCAGTGTTGGTCAAGAGACCCAGTACTTC. Amino acids: CASSVGQETQYF.

This sequence joins TRBV25-1 and TRBJ1-4; D gene unclear. V was trimmed by 6 bases and J by 10 bases, leaving 12 bases between them. Germline CDR1 is MGHDK and CDR2 is SYGVNS. The CDR3 spans 12 residues. CDR3 sequence reads: CASRGRSGKLFF. Here the CDR3 DNA reads TGTGCCAGCAGGGGTCGATCCGGAAAACTGTTTTTT.

A remark on this clone: This CDR3 fails to terminate in the conserved phenylalanine or tryptophan, so it likely reflects a read error. V and J are TRBV11-2 and TRBJ2-7, with D tentatively TRBD2 (6 bases). The CDR3 runs to 15 residues. The germline V gene has CDR1 SGHAT and CDR2 FQNNGV. Here the CDR3 reads CAGSLEEGSSYEQYS. CDR3 in DNA: TGTGCCGGCAGCTTAGAGGAGGGTAGCTCCTACGAGCAGTACTCC.